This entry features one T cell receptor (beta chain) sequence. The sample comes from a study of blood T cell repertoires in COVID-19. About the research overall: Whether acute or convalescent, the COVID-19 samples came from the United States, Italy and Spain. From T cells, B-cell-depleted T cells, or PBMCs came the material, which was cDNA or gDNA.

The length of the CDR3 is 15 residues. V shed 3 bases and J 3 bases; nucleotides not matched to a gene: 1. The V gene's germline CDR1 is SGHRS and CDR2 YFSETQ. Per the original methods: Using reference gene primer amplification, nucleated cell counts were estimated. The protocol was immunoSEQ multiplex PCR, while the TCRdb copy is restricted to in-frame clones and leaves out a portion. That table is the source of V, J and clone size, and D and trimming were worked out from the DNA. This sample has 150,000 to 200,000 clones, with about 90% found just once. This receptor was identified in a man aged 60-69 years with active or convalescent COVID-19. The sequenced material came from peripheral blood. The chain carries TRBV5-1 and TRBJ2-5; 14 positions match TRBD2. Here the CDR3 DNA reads TGCGCCAGCAGCTGGGGACTAGCGGGGGAAGAGACCCAGTACTTC. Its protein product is CASSWGLAGEETQYF.